This T cell receptor beta chain derives from a study of T cell responses to AZD1222 COVID-19 vaccine. At the level of the study: Samples with a second dose at about 4 or about 12 weeks were pooled together.

This clone was seen more than once but under ten times. Its antigen is unknown. Profiling relied on immunoSEQ multiplex PCR, and the TCRdb table lists in-frame clones only, not all of them. The sample contains 25,000 to 35,000 clones, roughly nine tenths of which appear only once. Study-level results: The donors showed a predominance of white British ancestry and of females, with possible underestimation of clonal diversity. Reportedly, nearly half of unique spike TCRs recognized epitopes outside B.1.351/B.1.1.7 mutations.

CDR3 length: 13 amino acids. Trimming removed 4 bases from V and 0 bases from J, with 4 bases in between. Germline CDR1 reads SNHLY; CDR2 reads FYNNEI. This sequence was found in an adult in good health. The chain employs TRBV2 and TRBJ1-3; D remains ambiguous. The sample consisted of peripheral blood, taken on day 0 of AZD1222 vaccination. The CDR3 bases are TGTGCCAGCAGTGGGGACTCTGGAAACACCATATATTTT. Amino acid sequence: CASSGDSGNTIYF. The complete variable domain, with remaining parts taken from reference TRBV2 and TRBJ1-3, reads EPEVTQTPSHQVTQMGQEVILRCVPISNHLYFYWYRQILGQKVEFLVSFYNNEISEKSEIFDDQFSVERPDGSNFTLKIRSTKLEDSAMYFCASSGDSGNTIYFGEGSWLTVV.